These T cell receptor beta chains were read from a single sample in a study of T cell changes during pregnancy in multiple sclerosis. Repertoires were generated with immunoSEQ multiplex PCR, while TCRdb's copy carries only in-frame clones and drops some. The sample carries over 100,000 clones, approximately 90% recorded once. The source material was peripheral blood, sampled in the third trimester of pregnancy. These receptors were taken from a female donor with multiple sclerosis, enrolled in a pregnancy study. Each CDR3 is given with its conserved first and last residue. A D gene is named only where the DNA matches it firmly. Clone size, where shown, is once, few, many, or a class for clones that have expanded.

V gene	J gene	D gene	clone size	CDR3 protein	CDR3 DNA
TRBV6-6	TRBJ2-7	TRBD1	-	CASQTGTGGSYEQYF	TGTGCCAGCCAAACGGGGACAGGGGGCTCCTACGAGCAGTACTTC
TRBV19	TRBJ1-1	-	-	CASSSTVNTEAFF	TGTGCCAGTAGCTCAACAGTGAACACTGAAGCTTTCTTT
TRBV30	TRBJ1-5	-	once	CAWSSGTNQPQHF	TGTGCCTGGTCTAGCGGAACTAATCAGCCCCAGCATTTT
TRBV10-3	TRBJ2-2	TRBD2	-	CAISEGTGRAGELFF	TGTGCCATCAGTGAAGGAACGGGGAGGGCCGGGGAGCTGTTTTTT
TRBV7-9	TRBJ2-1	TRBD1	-	CASSRGQGAHNEQFF	TGTGCCAGCAGCAGGGGACAGGGGGCGCACAATGAGCAGTTCTTC
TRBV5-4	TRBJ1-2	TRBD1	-	CASSRPGTGGGYTF	TGTGCCAGCAGCCGTCCCGGGACAGGGGGGGGCTACACCTTC
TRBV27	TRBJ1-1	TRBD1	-	CASSRRGQVLNTEAFF	TGTGCCAGCAGCCGGAGGGGACAGGTTTTGAACACTGAAGCTTTCTTT
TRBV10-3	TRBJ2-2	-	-	CAISEFLALGSGGELFF	TGTGCCATCAGTGAGTTCCTAGCCCTCGGGTCGGGCGGGGAGCTGTTTTTT
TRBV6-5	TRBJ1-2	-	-	CASSYPGGYGYTF	TGTGCCAGCAGTTACCCGGGGGGATATGGCTACACCTTC
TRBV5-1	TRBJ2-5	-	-	CASSLGGAGQQETQYF	TGCGCCAGCAGCTTGGGTGGGGCGGGACAGCAAGAGACCCAGTACTTC
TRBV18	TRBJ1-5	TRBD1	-	CASSPELPGQGNQPQHF	TGTGCCAGCTCACCTGAATTGCCGGGACAGGGAAATCAGCCCCAGCATTTT
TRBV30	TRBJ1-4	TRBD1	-	CAWDRGYEKLFF	TGTGCCTGGGACAGGGGATATGAAAAACTGTTTTTT
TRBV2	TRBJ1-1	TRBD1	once	CASSKDRGYTEAFF	TGTGCCAGCAGTAAGGACAGGGGGTACACTGAAGCTTTCTTT
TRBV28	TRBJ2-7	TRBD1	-	CASSRFRDRTYEQYF	TGTGCCAGCAGCCGTTTCCGGGACAGGACCTACGAGCAGTACTTC
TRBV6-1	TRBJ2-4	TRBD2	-	CASSEAAGVSNIQYF	TGTGCCAGCAGTGAAGCTGCGGGAGTGAGTAACATTCAGTACTTC
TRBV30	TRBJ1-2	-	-	CAWSQRSGYGYTF	TGTGCCTGGAGTCAGAGATCGGGCTATGGCTACACCTTC
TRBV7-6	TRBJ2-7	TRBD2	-	CASSRTGRVEQYF	TGTGCCAGCAGTCGGACGGGGAGGGTCGAGCAGTACTTC